The sequence of this TCR beta chain was determined in a study of shared clonotypes between healthy human individuals. Study-wide context: Aged 18 to 49, the donors were a couple of women and a few men. Study results and limitations: For naive CD4 cells, 4.5% to 6.5% of clonotypes were shared across a handful of donors.

On this clone itself: Its antigen remains unidentified.

Every subset had its genomic DNA shared out evenly among several immunoSEQ plates. Profiling relied on immunoSEQ multiplex PCR, and the TCRdb table lists in-frame clones only, not all of them. The table has roughly 1,500,000 clones, nearly 99% seen once; the top ten hold 0.4% to 0.45%. The clonotype was recovered from a man aged 25 to 40 in good health. Sequenced: naive CD4+ T cells sorted from blood. The subset: CD45RA+ positively selected.

Here the CDR3 DNA reads TGTGCCAGCTCACCACCGACTAGCCGTTACAATGAGCAGTTCTTC. The encoded protein is CASSPPTSRYNEQFF. V is TRBV18 and J is TRBJ2-1; 7 bases are shared with TRBD2. Germline CDR1 and CDR2: KGHSH and LQKENI. The V and J ends lost 0 bases and 4 bases, in that order; junction bases with no gene match: 3. The CDR3 is 15 amino acids.